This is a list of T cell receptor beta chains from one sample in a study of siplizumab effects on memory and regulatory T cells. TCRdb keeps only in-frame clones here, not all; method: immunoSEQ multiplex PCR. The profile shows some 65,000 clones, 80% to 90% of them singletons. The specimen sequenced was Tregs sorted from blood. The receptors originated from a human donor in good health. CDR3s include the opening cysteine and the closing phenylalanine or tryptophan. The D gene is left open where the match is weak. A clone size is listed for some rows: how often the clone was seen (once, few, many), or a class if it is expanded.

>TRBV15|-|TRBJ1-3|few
CATSPGHPGNTIYF
TGTGCCACCAGCCCGGGACATCCTGGAAACACCATATATTTT
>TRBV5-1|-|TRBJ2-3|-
CASSLGVAQGGTDTQYF
TGCGCCAGCAGCTTGGGAGTCGCACAGGGAGGCACAGATACGCAGTATTTT
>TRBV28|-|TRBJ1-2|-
CASSLRGPNGYTF
TGTGCCAGCAGTTTAAGGGGACCCAATGGCTACACCTTC
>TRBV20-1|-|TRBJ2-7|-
CSARISYEQYF
TGCAGTGCTAGAATCTCCTACGAGCAGTACTTC
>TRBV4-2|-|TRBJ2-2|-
CASRDQGSGELFF
TGTGCCAGCAGAGATCAGGGGTCCGGGGAGCTGTTTTTT
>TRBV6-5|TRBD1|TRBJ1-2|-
CASSPVGRGNYGYTF
TGTGCCAGCTCGCCCGTGGGCAGGGGGAACTATGGCTACACCTTC
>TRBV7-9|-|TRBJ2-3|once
CASSLVRTDNTDTQYF
TGTGCCAGCAGCCTCGTGAGGACAGATAACACAGATACGCAGTATTTT
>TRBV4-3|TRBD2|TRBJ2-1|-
CASSLGLAGVDNEQFF
TGCGCCAGCAGCCTAGGACTAGCGGGAGTAGACAATGAGCAGTTCTTC
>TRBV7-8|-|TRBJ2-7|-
CASSLIQGGDYEQYF
TGTGCCAGCAGCCTTATACAGGGAGGGGACTACGAGCAGTACTTC
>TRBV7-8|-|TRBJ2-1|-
CASSLARRGSSYNEQFF
TGTGCCAGCAGCTTAGCGAGGAGGGGAAGCTCCTACAATGAGCAGTTCTTC
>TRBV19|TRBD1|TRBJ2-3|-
CASSTSGTGAGGNTQYF
TGTGCCAGCAGCACATCCGGGACAGGGGCAGGGGGAAATACGCAGTATTTT
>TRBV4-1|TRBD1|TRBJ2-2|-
CASSQGRGLTGELFF
TGCGCCAGCAGCCAAGGCAGGGGGCTTACCGGGGAGCTGTTTTTT
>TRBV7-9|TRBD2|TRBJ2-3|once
CASSIMGSGREDTQYF
TGTGCCAGCAGCATCATGGGTAGCGGGAGGGAAGATACGCAGTATTTT
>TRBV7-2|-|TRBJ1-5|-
CATGESNQPQHF
TGTGCTACGGGGGAGAGCAATCAGCCCCAGCATTTT
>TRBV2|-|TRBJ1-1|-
CASNGQMNTEAFF
TGTGCCAGCAATGGACAGATGAACACTGAAGCTTTCTTT
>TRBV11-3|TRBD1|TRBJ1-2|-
CASSQGQGYYGYTF
TGTGCCAGCAGCCAAGGACAGGGTTACTATGGCTACACCTTC
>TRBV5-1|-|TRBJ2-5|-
CASSLAPPETQYF
TGCGCCAGCAGCTTGGCCCCCCCTGAGACCCAGTACTTC
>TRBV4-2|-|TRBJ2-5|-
CASSPTGSQETQYF
TGTGCCAGCAGCCCGACAGGCTCACAAGAGACCCAGTACTTC
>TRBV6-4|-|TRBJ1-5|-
CASSVEGNQPQHF
TGTGCCAGCAGTGTAGAGGGAAATCAGCCCCAGCATTTT
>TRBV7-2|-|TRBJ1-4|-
CASSPRGGEKLFF
TGTGCCAGCAGCCCACGGGGAGGTGAAAAACTGTTTTTT
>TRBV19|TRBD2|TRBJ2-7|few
CASKSGSSYEQYF
TGTGCCAGTAAAAGCGGGAGCTCCTACGAGCAGTACTTC
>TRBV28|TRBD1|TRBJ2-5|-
CASSFAQGETQYF
TGTGCCAGCAGTTTTGCACAGGGGGAGACCCAGTACTTC
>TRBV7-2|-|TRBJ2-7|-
CASSLDPRQGYEQYF
TGTGCCAGCAGCTTAGATCCCCGCCAGGGATACGAGCAGTACTTC
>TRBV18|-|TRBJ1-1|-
CASSPFRDNTEAFF
TGTGCCAGCTCACCCTTCCGGGACAACACTGAAGCTTTCTTT
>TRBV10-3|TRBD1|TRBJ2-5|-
CAISDYRQGPMDQYF
TGTGCCATCAGTGACTATCGACAGGGGCCAATGGACCAGTACTTC
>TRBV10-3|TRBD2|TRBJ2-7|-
CATSGLAGYEQYF
TGTGCCACCTCCGGGCTAGCGGGGTACGAGCAGTACTTC
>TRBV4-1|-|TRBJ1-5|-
CASSQVNGNQPQHF
TGCGCCAGCAGCCAAGTAAACGGAAATCAGCCCCAGCATTTT
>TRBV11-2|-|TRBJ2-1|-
CASSGGRAAQFF
TGTGCCAGCAGCGGGGGCCGCGCCGCGCAGTTCTTC
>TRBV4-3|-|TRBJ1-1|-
CASSKDSSYTEAFF
TGCGCCAGCAGCAAGGACTCCAGCTACACTGAAGCTTTCTTT
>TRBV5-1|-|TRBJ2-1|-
CASSPWDNEQFF
TGCGCCAGCAGCCCCTGGGACAATGAGCAGTTCTTC
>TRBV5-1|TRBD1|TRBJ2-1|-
CASSLVGTGFYNEQFF
TGCGCCAGCAGCTTGGTCGGGACAGGGTTCTACAATGAGCAGTTCTTC